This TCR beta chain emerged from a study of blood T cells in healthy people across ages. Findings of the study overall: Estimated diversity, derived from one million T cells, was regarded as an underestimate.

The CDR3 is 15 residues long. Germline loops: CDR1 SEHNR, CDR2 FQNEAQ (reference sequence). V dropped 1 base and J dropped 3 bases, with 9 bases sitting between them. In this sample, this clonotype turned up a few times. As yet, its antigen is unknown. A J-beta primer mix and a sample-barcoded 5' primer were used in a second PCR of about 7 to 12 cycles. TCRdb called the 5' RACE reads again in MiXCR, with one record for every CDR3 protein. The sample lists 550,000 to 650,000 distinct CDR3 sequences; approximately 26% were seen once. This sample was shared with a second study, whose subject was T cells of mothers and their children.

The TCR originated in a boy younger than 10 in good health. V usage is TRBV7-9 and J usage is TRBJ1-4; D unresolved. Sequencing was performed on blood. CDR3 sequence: CASSLDLSSNEKLFF. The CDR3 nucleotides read TGTGCCAGCAGCTTAGATCTCAGCTCTAATGAAAAACTGTTTTTT.